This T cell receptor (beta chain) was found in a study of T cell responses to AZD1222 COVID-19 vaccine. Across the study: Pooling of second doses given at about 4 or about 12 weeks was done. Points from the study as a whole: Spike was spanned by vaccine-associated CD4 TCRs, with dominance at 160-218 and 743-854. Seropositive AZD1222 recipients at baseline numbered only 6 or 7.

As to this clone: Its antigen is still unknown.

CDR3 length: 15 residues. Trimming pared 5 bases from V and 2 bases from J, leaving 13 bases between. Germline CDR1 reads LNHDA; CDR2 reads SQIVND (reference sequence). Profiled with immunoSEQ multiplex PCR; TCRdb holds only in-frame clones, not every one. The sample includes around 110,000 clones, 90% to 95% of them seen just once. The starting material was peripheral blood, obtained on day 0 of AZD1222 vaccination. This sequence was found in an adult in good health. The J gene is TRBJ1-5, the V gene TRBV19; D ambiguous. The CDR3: CASSSRLRGNQPQHF. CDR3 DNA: TGTGCCAGTAGTTCCCGCCTAAGGGGCAATCAGCCCCAGCATTTT.